These 14 T cell receptor beta chains were sequenced from one sample in a study of CD8 T cells in ankylosing spondylitis. Overall study results and limits: Seemingly characteristic of ankylosing spondylitis blood was a TCR beta motif consisting of about 8 highly homologous variants.

Antigen specificity for these receptors is unknown. TCRdb processed the 5' RACE reads anew with MiXCR; each CDR3 protein has one entry. The profile shows 250,000 to 350,000 distinct CDR3 sequences, approximately 8.2% of them singletons. Sequencing used blood, either unsorted or a sorted T cell fraction (not recorded which). The receptors come from a male donor with ankylosing spondylitis.

The chain uses TRBV7-2 and TRBJ2-5; possible D gene TRBD2, 6 bases. CDR1 is SGHTA, CDR2 FQGNSA, per germline. The length of the CDR3 is 15 residues. Trimming stripped 5 bases from V and 2 bases from J, with 15 bases between. CDR3 nucleotides: TGTGCCAGCAGCCGTCTTCTAGCGCTACAAGAGACCCAGTACTTC. Protein sequence: CASSRLLALQETQYF. The whole variable domain, remainder taken from reference TRBV7-2 and TRBJ2-5, is GAGVSQSPSNKVTEKGKDVELRCDPISGHTALYWYRQSLGQGLEFLIYFQGNSAPDKSGLPSDRFSAERTGGSVSTLTIQRTQQEDSAVYLCASSRLLALQETQYFGPGTRLLVL.

This clonotype was seen repeatedly, ten times or more. The chain links TRBV12-5 to TRBJ2-1; D tentatively fits TRBD1 or TRBD2 (5 bases each). The CDR3 spans 17 residues. Germline CDR1 and CDR2: LGHNT and FRNRAP. V lost 1 base to trimming and J lost 8 bases, with 21 bases between them. CDR3: CASGLGWGTADWDEQFF. In DNA, the CDR3 is TGTGCTAGTGGTTTGGGGTGGGGGACGGCGGACTGGGATGAGCAGTTCTTC. The full variable domain, rest sourced from reference TRBV12-5 and TRBJ2-1, is DARVTQTPRHKVTEMGQEVTMRCQPILGHNTVFWYRQTMMQGLELLAYFRNRAPLDDSGMPKDRFSAEMPDATLATLKIQPSEPRDSAVYFCASGLGWGTADWDEQFFGPGTRLTVL.

This clonotype was detected many times. This chain joins TRBV20-1 and TRBJ2-7; D gene uncertain. This CDR3 is 12 amino acids long. The germline V gene encodes CDR1 DFQATT and CDR2 SNEGSKA (reference sequence). V was trimmed by 5 bases and J by 7 bases, leaving 15 bases between them. The CDR3, as DNA: TGCAGTGCTCCGGGCCCGGGTGGGGAGCAGTACTTC. Encoded protein: CSAPGPGGEQYF.

This clonotype occurred a few times. The chain is built from TRBV27 and TRBJ2-1; D remains unclear. V was trimmed by 2 bases and J by 8 bases, leaving 16 bases between them. The CDR3 has 15 amino acids. The germline V gene encodes CDR1 MNHEY and CDR2 SMNVEV (reference sequence). Written as DNA, the CDR3 is TGTGCCAGCAGTTTAATTATCGCTGCGGTCGATGAGCAGTTCTTC. Its translation: CASSLIIAAVDEQFF.

The rearrangement joins TRBV3-1 to TRBJ2-7; unclear D gene. The V end was cut by 5 bases, the J end by 2 bases, with 13 bases between. The CDR3 length is 14 residues. Germline V gives CDR1 LGHDT, CDR2 YNNKEL (reference sequence). The DNA for the CDR3 is TGTGCCAGCAGCTCCCCGGGCGGAGCCTACGAGCAGTACTTC. Amino acids: CASSSPGGAYEQYF.

The rearrangement links TRBV13 to TRBJ1-4; D remains unclear. The germline gives CDR1 PRHDT, CDR2 FYEKMQ (reference sequence). The CDR3 runs 13 residues. V shed 0 bases and J shed 7 bases, with 6 bases lying between them. CDR3 protein: CASSLGQAEKLFF. The CDR3 nucleotides are TGTGCCAGCAGCTTAGGGCAGGCTGAAAAACTGTTTTTT.

This clonotype has a count of ten or more. The chain has TRBV7-9 and TRBJ2-7; tentative D call: TRBD1 (5 bases). Trimming took off 3 bases at V and 7 bases at J, with 10 bases between the two ends. The length of the CDR3 is 12 residues. Germline V gene sequence: CDR1 SEHNR, CDR2 FQNEAQ (reference sequence). CDR3 sequence reads: CASSFTAGEQYF. The CDR3 DNA is TGTGCCAGCAGCTTTACCGCAGGGGAGCAGTACTTC.

The chain uses TRBV7-6 and TRBJ1-3, with a possible D match to TRBD1 (5 bases). The CDR3 is 16 residues long. In germline, CDR1 is SGHVS, CDR2 FNYEAQ. V dropped 1 base and J dropped 0 bases, with 10 bases sitting between them. The CDR3 loop reads CASSLGGTLSGNTIYF. The CDR3 DNA is TGTGCCAGCAGCTTAGGCGGGACTCTCTCTGGAAACACCATATATTTT.

J is TRBJ2-7 and V is TRBV15; 10 nucleotides match TRBD1. The V segment lost 1 base and the J segment 5 bases; nucleotides outside the gene matches: 5. CDR3 length: 15 amino acids. The germline V gene encodes CDR1 LNHNV and CDR2 YYDKDF (reference sequence). CDR3 sequence: CATSRAGQGSDEQYF. The CDR3 coding sequence is TGTGCCACCAGCAGAGCGGGACAGGGGTCCGACGAGCAGTACTTC.

This clonotype was seen repeatedly, ten times or more. The gene calls are TRBV7-2 and TRBJ2-1; weak D call: TRBD2 (6 bases). Trimming left V 4 bases short and J 7 bases short, with 14 bases between. Germline values: CDR1 SGHTA, CDR2 FQGNSA. There are 14 residues in the CDR3. The CDR3 DNA reads TGTGCCAGCAGCTCTCTCCCTAGCGTGAATGAGCAGTTCTTC. This translates into CASSSLPSVNEQFF. Looking up the rest from reference TRBV7-2 and TRBJ2-1 gives the full variable domain: GAGVSQSPSNKVTEKGKDVELRCDPISGHTALYWYRQSLGQGLEFLIYFQGNSAPDKSGLPSDRFSAERTGGSVSTLTIQRTQQEDSAVYLCASSSLPSVNEQFFGPGTRLTVL.

This clonotype was found a few times. The chain links TRBV5-1 to TRBJ2-1; tentative D call: TRBD1 (5 bases). Germline CDR1 reads SGHRS; CDR2 reads YFSETQ. The V gene lost 0 bases and the J gene lost 6 bases, with 13 bases spanning the gap. The CDR3 is 15 residues long. The CDR3 DNA is TGCGCCAGCAGCTTGGGCCAGGGAACAGGCAATGAGCAGTTCTTC. It specifies CASSLGQGTGNEQFF.

This clonotype has a handful of counts. V and J are TRBV18 and TRBJ2-1, with TRBD2 identical over 8 bases. The CDR3 loop spans 17 amino acids. Germline CDR1 KGHSH, CDR2 LQKENI. V shed 1 base and J 4 bases; nucleotides not matched to a gene: 9. In DNA, the CDR3 is TGTGCCAGCTCACCACGACCGGAACTAGCGGTATACAATGAGCAGTTCTTC. This translates into CASSPRPELAVYNEQFF.

This clonotype has more than one count but fewer than ten. In DNA, the CDR3 is TGCGCCAGCAGCCTGCAGGGGTCCCACGAGCAGTACTTC. It codes for CASSLQGSHEQYF. The genes are TRBV5-1 and TRBJ2-7; D may be TRBD1 (6 bases). CDR3 length: 13 amino acids. Germline lookup yields CDR1 SGHRS and CDR2 YFSETQ. The germline V and J ends were trimmed by 4 bases and 5 bases, with 13 bases remaining between them. Based on the CDR3 plus reference TRBV5-1 and TRBJ2-7, the full variable domain is KAGVTQTPRYLIKTRGQQVTLSCSPISGHRSVSWYQQTPGQGLQFLFEYFSETQRNKGNFPGRFSGRQFSNSRSEMNVSTLELGDSALYLCASSLQGSHEQYFGPGTRLTVT.

The chain's CDR3 is CASSPTHSQGTPDGYTF. In nucleotides, the CDR3 is TGTGCCAGCTCACCAACCCACTCGCAGGGGACCCCGGATGGCTACACCTTC. V usage is TRBV18 and J usage is TRBJ1-2; possibly TRBD1 for D (6 bases). Trimming took 2 bases from V and 6 from J, leaving 22 bases between them. The CDR3 has 17 residues. The V gene's germline CDR1 is KGHSH and CDR2 LQKENI.